The 2 T cell receptor beta chains in this list originate from one sample, sequenced in a study of cytomegalovirus exposure and HLA in healthy donors. This PCR relied on a set of 60 Vbeta primers and 13 Jbeta primers. Sequencing was performed with immunoSEQ multiplex PCR; in TCRdb, only in-frame clones are kept and a portion is missing. The data contain 100,000 to 150,000 clones, approximately 80% of them singletons. Input material: PBMCs. The receptors were sampled from a man aged 35 to 55 in good health and CMV-seronegative.

Concerning this clone: Its ends do not fully match the called genes, so a read error is possible. Other DNA sequences from this sample encode an identical CDR3 as well. The rearrangement joins TRBV7-7 to TRBJ1-1; D remains ambiguous. Germline CDR1 is SSHAT and CDR2 is FNYEAQ (reference sequence). The CDR3 totals 13 residues. This chain's CDR3 is CASSLRESTEAFF. For the CDR3, the DNA is TGTGCTAGCAGCTTACGCGAGTCAACTGAAGCTTTCTTT.

The chain uses TRBV5-4 and TRBJ2-2; 11 bases fit TRBD1. J gave up 5 bases and V 5 bases, and 8 bases lay outside the gene matches. Germline V gives CDR1 SGHNT, CDR2 YYREEE (reference sequence). This CDR3 is 16 amino acids long. CDR3 DNA sequence: TGTGCCAGCAGTCGGACAGGGGGCTTATGGACCGGGGAGCTGTTTTTT. Translating it yields CASSRTGGLWTGELFF.